This T cell receptor (beta chain) appears in the sequencing data of a study of cytotoxic CD8 clonotypes in ibrutinib-treated CLL. Germline CDR1 and CDR2: SGHRS and YFSETQ. This CDR3 has 15 amino acids. The ends lost 4 bases at V and 5 bases at J; junction bases unmatched: 11. Produced via immunoSEQ multiplex PCR; TCRdb's table is partial and in-frame only. Of 50,000 or so clones in the sample, more than 55% are singletons; the top ten hold under 35%. The sample consisted of PBMCs, taken after 24 months of ibrutinib treatment. The receptor comes from a human donor with chronic lymphocytic leukemia. The rearrangement joins TRBV5-1 to TRBJ2-5, with 7 bases lining up with TRBD1. The CDR3 DNA sequence: TGCGCCAGCAGCCCCAGGGACAGCTTCGTGGAGACCCAGTACTTC. This sequence encodes CASSPRDSFVETQYF.